This passage covers 23 T cell receptor beta chains from one sample sequenced in a study of beta chain features in type 1 diabetes. TCRB transcripts that were expressed got sequenced, as all of the isolated RNA had been reverse transcribed. Using immunoSEQ multiplex PCR, the repertoire was profiled, and TCRdb retains in-frame clones only, with some absent. The sample comprises about 320,000 clones, 14% of which are singletons, and about 6.6% rests with the top ten. Sequences were obtained from central memory CD4+ T cells from blood. These receptors were taken from a man under 40 in good health.

In its sample, this clone was seen a few times. V is TRBV27 and J is TRBJ1-4; 8 bases are a match to TRBD1. The CDR3 loop spans 14 amino acids. Germline V gene data show CDR1 as MNHEY and CDR2 as SMNVEV (reference sequence). J lost 7 bases, V lost 9 bases, and 10 bases had no gene match. The CDR3 region has the DNA TGTGCCAGGAAGACGGACAGGGAGGTTGAAAAACTGTTTTTT. Translated: CARKTDREVEKLFF.

This clone was seen more than once but under ten times. This likely traces to a read error, being one base from a far larger clone. This chain links TRBV7-2 with TRBJ2-7; TRBD2 matches 13 bases. Germline assignment: CDR1 SGHTA and CDR2 FQGNSA. The V and J ends lost 2 bases and 1 base, in that order; junction bases with no gene match: 11. The CDR3 spans 19 residues. The CDR3 DNA reads as TGTGCCAGCAGCTTACCCCCCTCCGGACTAGCGGGGGCTTCCTACGAGCAGTACTTC. It encodes CASSLPPSGLAGASYEQYF.

A few counts support this clone. Compared with germline, one end of the junction differs, possibly owing to a read error. This rearrangement joins TRBV5-4 to TRBJ2-1, with a weak D call TRBD1 (6 bases). The CDR3 spans 14 residues. The germline V gene encodes CDR1 SGHNT and CDR2 YYREEE (reference sequence). CDR3 sequence reads: CASSQTGRGNEQFF. The DNA for the CDR3 is TGCGCCAGCAGCCAAACTGGCAGGGGCAATGAGCAGTTCTTC.

The chain links TRBV9 to TRBJ1-1; D may be TRBD1 (6 bases). This CDR3 spans 14 amino acids. V was trimmed by 0 bases and J by 10 bases, leaving 16 bases between them. The germline V gene has CDR1 SGDLS and CDR2 YYNGEE. The CDR3 DNA is TGTGCCAGCAGCGTAGCACCCACAGGGTCTGGAGCTTTCTTT. This sequence encodes CASSVAPTGSGAFF.

The chain links TRBV5-4 to TRBJ1-2; D is possibly TRBD1 (5 bases). Germline CDR1 is SGHNT and CDR2 is YYREEE (reference sequence). The CDR3 totals 14 residues. V was pared by 1 base and J by 5 bases, with 12 bases between. The CDR3 coding sequence is TGTGCCAGCAGCTTGCGGGGGTTAAGTTATGGCTACACCTTC. Its translation: CASSLRGLSYGYTF.

This clone was seen only a few times. The chain is built from TRBV7-2 and TRBJ2-5; 10 nucleotides line up with TRBD2. V shed 2 bases, J shed 1 base, and the junction held 4 bases outside the gene matches. There are 16 residues in the CDR3. CDR1 is SGHTA and CDR2 is FQGNSA in the germline V gene. Written as DNA, the CDR3 is TGTGCCAGCAGCTTAAGCGGGAGGGCACCCCAAGAGACCCAGTACTTC. Protein: CASSLSGRAPQETQYF.

The chain joins TRBV6-1 to TRBJ2-3; D perhaps matches TRBD1 (6 bases). V lost 7 bases and J lost 4, with 15 bases in between. CDR3 length equals 14 residues. Germline V lookup: CDR1 MNHNS, CDR2 SASEGT. DNA for the CDR3: TGTGCCAGCACCAGAACAGGGTTGGCAGATACGCAGTATTTT. This encodes CASTRTGLADTQYF.

There are a few counts of this clone. V is TRBV6-5 and J is TRBJ1-5, with D possibly TRBD1 on 5 matching bases. V dropped 0 bases and J dropped 1 base, with 7 bases sitting between them. The CDR3 extends over 15 amino acids. CDR1 MNHEY and CDR2 SVGAGI come from the germline V gene. CDR3 nucleotides: TGTGCCAGCAGTTACTCTGGGGGAAGCAATCAGCCCCAGCATTTT. Amino acid sequence: CASSYSGGSNQPQHF.

V and J are TRBV6-5 and TRBJ2-1; D may be TRBD2 (6 bases). V was shortened by 2 bases and J by 5 bases, with 13 bases between the two germline ends. This CDR3 contains 15 residues. CDR1 MNHEY and CDR2 SVGAGI come from the germline V gene. CDR3 nucleotides: TGTGCCAGCAGTTACCCCACGGGGGTCAACAATGAGCAGTTCTTC. Residues: CASSYPTGVNNEQFF.

The chain is built from TRBV27 and TRBJ2-7, with 9 positions matching TRBD2. V shed 2 bases, J shed 10 bases, and the junction held 18 bases outside the gene matches. The CDR3 has 17 amino acids. Looked up from germline, CDR1 is MNHEY and CDR2 is SMNVEV (reference sequence). The CDR3 here is CASSLLPHLAGQETQYV. The DNA of the CDR3 is TGTGCCAGCAGTTTACTGCCCCATCTAGCGGGACAAGAGACCCAGTACGTC.

A few counts support this clone. The junction departs from germline at one end; a sequencing error may be responsible. The chain couples TRBV4-1 to TRBJ2-5; 9 bases are shared with TRBD2. CDR3 length: 14 residues. Germline CDR1 reads MGHRA; CDR2 reads YSYEKL. CDR3 residues: CASSLSSGVETQYF. In DNA form, the CDR3 reads TGTGCCAGCAGCTTGTCTAGCGGGGTAGAGACCCAGTACTTC.

A few counts support this clone. Additional DNA sequences in this sample encode the identical CDR3. V and J are TRBV5-1 and TRBJ2-5; the D gene could be TRBD1 or TRBD2 (5 bases each). Germline V lookup: CDR1 SGHRS, CDR2 YFSETQ. The CDR3 extends over 13 amino acids. Between the trimmed V and J ends, which lost 5 bases and 1 base, there was a span of 9 bases. CDR3 nucleotides: TGCGCCAGCAGTCGGGACCTCCAAGAGACCCAGTACTTC. Amino acid sequence: CASSRDLQETQYF.

V gene TRBV29-1 combines with J gene TRBJ2-2; a weak D match, TRBD1 (6 bases). With 5 bases removed from V and 4 bases from J, the gap between germline ends came to 17 bases. The germline gives CDR1 SQVTM, CDR2 ANQGSEA. This CDR3 has 15 amino acids. The CDR3 reads CSVSNLGGPTGELFF. For the CDR3, the DNA is TGCAGCGTTTCCAATCTAGGGGGTCCCACCGGGGAGCTGTTTTTT.

This clone came up a few times. CDR3 residues: CASSESGPYTEAFF. The CDR3 DNA sequence: TGTGCCAGCAGTGAATCAGGGCCTTACACTGAAGCTTTCTTT. This sequence joins TRBV6-1 and TRBJ1-1; weak D call: TRBD1 (5 bases). The V and J ends lost 2 bases and 3 bases respectively, with 10 bases between them. Germline V gene data show CDR1 as MNHNS and CDR2 as SASEGT. CDR3 length equals 14 residues.

This clone was seen a handful of times. CDR3: CASSLRSFYEQYV. CDR3 DNA: TGTGCCAGCAGCTTGAGAAGTTTCTACGAGCAGTACGTC. The rearrangement uses TRBV5-4 and TRBJ2-7; D gene ambiguous. The CDR3 totals 13 residues. The ends were cut back, 1 base at V and 3 bases at J, with 8 bases in the middle. Germline V lookup: CDR1 SGHNT, CDR2 YYREEE (reference sequence).

This clone was recorded a few times. This chain's CDR3 is CASSLGQARETEAFF. In DNA form, the CDR3 reads TGCGCCAGCAGCTTGGGACAGGCCAGGGAAACTGAAGCTTTCTTT. V usage is TRBV5-1 and J usage is TRBJ1-1, with D possibly TRBD1 on 6 matching bases. Per germline, CDR1 SGHRS and CDR2 YFSETQ. CDR3 length equals 15 residues. V shed 0 bases and J shed 5 bases, with 14 bases lying between them.

With regard to this clone: The junction shows a germline mismatch at one end, possibly a read error. V and J are TRBV18 and TRBJ2-1, with D maybe TRBD2 (5 bases). Germline-derived CDR1 and CDR2 are KGHSH and LQKENI. There are 16 residues in the CDR3. CDR3 residues: CASSPPAAVTYNEQFF. CDR3 nucleotide sequence: TGTGCCAGCTCCCCACCGGCAGCGGTTACCTACAATGAGCAGTTCTTC.

As concerns this clone: One end of the junction does not line up with germline, which may come from a read error. The chain is built from TRBV7-9 and TRBJ2-7, with a weak D call TRBD1 (6 bases). CDR3 length: 12 residues. Germline CDR1 and CDR2: SEHNR and FQNEAQ (reference sequence). The CDR3 DNA sequence: TGTGCCAGCAGCCTGGAGTCCGGGACATTCTATTTC. Its protein is CASSLESGTFYF.

This clone has more than one count but fewer than ten. V and J are TRBV10-3 and TRBJ2-1, with TRBD2 identical over 16 bases. Germline loops: CDR1 ENHRY, CDR2 SYGVKD. After removal of 8 bases from V and 8 bases from J, the junction contained 9 bases not matched to a gene. There are 16 residues in the CDR3. This chain's CDR3 is CAIGTSGRAGIDEQFF. The DNA of the CDR3 is TGTGCCATCGGGACTAGCGGGAGGGCCGGCATTGATGAGCAGTTCTTC.

The chain carries TRBV6-5 and TRBJ1-5; no definite D call. Germline V gives CDR1 MNHEY, CDR2 SVGAGI. V shed 8 bases and J shed 2 bases, with 16 bases lying between them. This CDR3 is 15 amino acids long. The chain's CDR3 is CASVRQWDGNQPQHF. The CDR3 coding sequence is TGTGCCAGCGTCCGACAATGGGATGGCAATCAGCCCCAGCATTTT.

CDR3 in amino acids: CASSLSGLADTDTQYF. CDR3 DNA: TGCGCCAGCAGCCTTTCGGGACTAGCGGATACAGATACGCAGTATTTT. This chain joins TRBV4-3 and TRBJ2-3; TRBD2 aligns across 11 bases. V gave up 4 bases and J gave up 3 bases; unmatched junction bases: 6. This CDR3 has 16 residues. Germline CDR1 LGHNA, CDR2 YSLEER.

This clone occurred a few times. The rearrangement joins TRBV30 to TRBJ2-5, with no clear D. Per germline, CDR1 GTSNPN and CDR2 SVGIG (reference sequence). V lost 3 bases, J lost 1 base, and 15 bases lay in between. The length of the CDR3 is 15 residues. The CDR3 loop reads CAWRILGMPQETQYF. In nucleotides, the CDR3 is TGTGCCTGGAGGATCCTTGGGATGCCCCAAGAGACCCAGTACTTC.

J is TRBJ2-3 and V is TRBV7-2; tentative D call: TRBD2 (7 bases). Trimming pared 7 bases from V and 0 bases from J, leaving 11 bases between. The CDR3 is 14 amino acids. Germline loops: CDR1 SGHTA, CDR2 FQGNSA. The CDR3 spells CASNRGASTDTQYF. In DNA form, the CDR3 reads TGTGCCAGCAACCGGGGGGCTAGCACAGATACGCAGTATTTT.